Below are 3 T cell receptor beta chains sequenced from a single sample in a study of low-dose radiotherapy and immunotherapy resistance in tumors (dated 2022 in TCRdb). The sample's time point label is to be understood as: after trial treatment. Sample treatment or condition, as interpreted from the label and publication: LDRT plus nivolumab, ipilimumab, low-dose cyclophosphamide and aspirin (RACIN trial). The sample was run on an Illumina HiSeq 2500. First-strand cDNA was synthesized using Superscript III and a set of TRAV- and TRBV-specific primers, so that both TCRalpha and TCRbeta chains were covered. TCRs were amplified with Phusion for 20 PCR cycles, with a constant-region primer paired with the adapter attached to the V primers. TCRdb reprocessed the public reads (quality trimming at Q25 with fastp, clone calling with MiXCR) and kept in-frame beta chains. Under each unique CDR3 protein, matching rows form one entry showing the most common genes and DNA. The table for this sample lists tens of thousands of distinct CDR3 sequences; about 25% of them were counted only once. Of the sample, roughly 9.1% falls within the top ten clones.

The sequencing used PBMCs, collected after low-dose radiotherapy plus immunotherapy. The source is a male donor with prostate cancer.

This clonotype showed up many times. The chain joins TRBV10-3 to TRBJ2-7; D possibly corresponds to TRBD1 (6 bases). Trimming removed 4 bases from V and 2 bases from J, with 15 bases in between. The V gene's germline CDR1 is ENHRY and CDR2 SYGVKD. The CDR3 is made up of 15 amino acids. The CDR3 nucleotides read TGTGCCATCAGTGGAAGGCAGGGGACGACCTACGAGCAGTACTTC. Protein: CAISGRQGTTYEQYF.

The rearrangement joins TRBV6-1 to TRBJ1-3, with D possibly TRBD1 on 5 matching bases. Trimming stripped 2 bases from V and 0 bases from J, with 14 bases between. The CDR3 has 17 residues. Germline CDR1 MNHNS, CDR2 SASEGT. CDR3 in amino acids: CASSERRAGNSGNTIYF. CDR3 nucleotide sequence: TGTGCCAGCAGTGAAAGGCGGGCAGGGAACTCTGGAAACACCATATATTTT.

A note on this clonotype: A far larger clone differs by one base, so this is likely a read error. The chain carries TRBV6-5 and TRBJ1-5, with D uncertain. The germline V gene encodes CDR1 MNHEY and CDR2 SVGAGI. The CDR3 loop spans 13 amino acids. The CDR3 spells CASSLVTIQPPHF. The CDR3 bases are TGTGCCAGCAGTTTAGTCACAATTCAGCCCCCGCATTTT.